These T cell receptor beta chains were read from a single sample in a study of T cell responses to AZD1222 COVID-19 vaccine. Assay: immunoSEQ multiplex PCR; the TCRdb copy retains only in-frame clones and omits some. The sample has roughly 100,000 clones; more than 85% are singletons. This specimen was peripheral blood, taken on day 0 of AZD1222 vaccination. Every receptor here comes from an adult in good health. Both conserved end residues are part of each CDR3. Fields, in order: CDR3 protein, clone size, J gene, V gene. Clone size is not always given. Where it is, it says once, few, many or a class for expanded clones.

CDR3 protein: CSVVGTYEQYF; clone size: .; J gene: TRBJ2-7; V gene: TRBV29-1
CDR3 protein: CASSIDRGRNYNSPLHF; clone size: .; J gene: TRBJ1-6; V gene: TRBV19
CDR3 protein: CASSHLGTQYF; clone size: .; J gene: TRBJ2-5; V gene: TRBV12-3/TRBV12-4
CDR3 protein: CASSALLANTGELFF; clone size: .; J gene: TRBJ2-2; V gene: TRBV14
CDR3 protein: CASEGPVGFTGELFF; clone size: .; J gene: TRBJ2-2; V gene: TRBV2
CDR3 protein: CASSLGLAGGASTDTQYF; clone size: .; J gene: TRBJ2-3; V gene: TRBV13
CDR3 protein: CASSRSRGDGYTF; clone size: .; J gene: TRBJ1-2; V gene: TRBV14
CDR3 protein: CASSLGRTTNTGELFF; clone size: .; J gene: TRBJ2-2; V gene: TRBV5-1
CDR3 protein: CASIPNRGSVCNQPQHF; clone size: .; J gene: TRBJ1-5; V gene: TRBV5-6
CDR3 protein: CASSLLGQGAGGYTF; clone size: .; J gene: TRBJ1-2; V gene: TRBV11-2
CDR3 protein: CASSYRADPWSTDTQYF; clone size: .; J gene: TRBJ2-3; V gene: TRBV19
CDR3 protein: CAWRAPGKGSYEQYF; clone size: .; J gene: TRBJ2-7; V gene: TRBV30
CDR3 protein: CASQFIIGLNTGELFF; clone size: .; J gene: TRBJ2-2; V gene: TRBV27
CDR3 protein: CASSPPTGEANEKLFF; clone size: .; J gene: TRBJ1-4; V gene: TRBV6-6
CDR3 protein: CASSLLFGFKSYEQYF; clone size: .; J gene: TRBJ2-7; V gene: TRBV27
CDR3 protein: CASLPRKYTDTQYF; clone size: .; J gene: TRBJ2-3; V gene: TRBV5-1
CDR3 protein: CATSGTGGAGGYTF; clone size: .; J gene: TRBJ1-2; V gene: TRBV24-1
CDR3 protein: CASSHQENYGYTF; clone size: .; J gene: TRBJ1-2; V gene: TRBV6-2/TRBV6-3
CDR3 protein: CASSQDGTGNQPQHF; clone size: .; J gene: TRBJ1-5; V gene: TRBV4-2
CDR3 protein: CATSRGDTLETEAFF; clone size: .; J gene: TRBJ1-1; V gene: TRBV15
CDR3 protein: CAIGTSGRHTYNEQFF; clone size: .; J gene: TRBJ2-1; V gene: TRBV10-3
CDR3 protein: CATSGEVGNQPQHF; clone size: .; J gene: TRBJ1-5; V gene: TRBV6-4
CDR3 protein: CSVDSATANYGYTF; clone size: .; J gene: TRBJ1-2; V gene: TRBV29-1
CDR3 protein: CASSQDQGLLGYTF; clone size: .; J gene: TRBJ1-2; V gene: TRBV4-3
CDR3 protein: CASSSRTSGNTGELFF; clone size: .; J gene: TRBJ2-2; V gene: TRBV5-1
CDR3 protein: CASSRSGLINSPLHF; clone size: .; J gene: TRBJ1-6; V gene: TRBV7-8
CDR3 protein: CASSLYGSEFAAFF; clone size: once; J gene: TRBJ1-1; V gene: TRBV5-6
CDR3 protein: CASSLAGLASEQFF; clone size: .; J gene: TRBJ2-1; V gene: TRBV7-2
CDR3 protein: CASSLAALGTQYF; clone size: .; J gene: TRBJ2-3; V gene: TRBV12-3/TRBV12-4
CDR3 protein: CASTEGGTGASTTEAFF; clone size: .; J gene: TRBJ1-1; V gene: TRBV28
CDR3 protein: CASSLGWNEQFF; clone size: .; J gene: TRBJ2-1; V gene: TRBV18
CDR3 protein: CASSFSGIGKKWYF; clone size: .; J gene: TRBJ2-7; V gene: TRBV28
CDR3 protein: CASSLDEGRQPQHF; clone size: .; J gene: TRBJ1-5; V gene: TRBV5-8
CDR3 protein: CASSFQDSNQPQHF; clone size: .; J gene: TRBJ1-5; V gene: TRBV27
CDR3 protein: CASRANRVDQPQHF; clone size: once; J gene: TRBJ1-5; V gene: TRBV6-6
CDR3 protein: CASHSALGRLYEQYF; clone size: .; J gene: TRBJ2-7; V gene: TRBV28
CDR3 protein: CAWSVRQSGANVLTF; clone size: .; J gene: TRBJ2-6; V gene: TRBV30
CDR3 protein: CASTPAGVNSPLHF; clone size: .; J gene: TRBJ1-6; V gene: TRBV19
CDR3 protein: CASSPGQHNSPLHF; clone size: .; J gene: TRBJ1-6; V gene: TRBV6-6
CDR3 protein: CATSDLKGGYTF; clone size: .; J gene: TRBJ1-2; V gene: TRBV24-1
CDR3 protein: CASSATGETEAFF; clone size: .; J gene: TRBJ1-1; V gene: TRBV18
CDR3 protein: CASSEWGGPGEWEQYF; clone size: .; J gene: TRBJ2-7; V gene: TRBV6-1
CDR3 protein: CASSHETSRQPQHF; clone size: once; J gene: TRBJ1-5; V gene: TRBV6-2/TRBV6-3
CDR3 protein: CASRGGSGDEQFF; clone size: .; J gene: TRBJ2-1; V gene: TRBV27
CDR3 protein: CASRGGLEAFF; clone size: .; J gene: TRBJ1-1; V gene: TRBV5-6
CDR3 protein: CASSQDNLGRVAFF; clone size: .; J gene: TRBJ1-1; V gene: TRBV14
CDR3 protein: CSASGTSGSRQYF; clone size: .; J gene: TRBJ2-3; V gene: TRBV20-1
CDR3 protein: CASSKDRANEKLFF; clone size: few; J gene: TRBJ1-4; V gene: TRBV18
CDR3 protein: CASRPPGPRGTEAFF; clone size: .; J gene: TRBJ1-1; V gene: TRBV7-9
CDR3 protein: CASSPRGFSYNEQFF; clone size: .; J gene: TRBJ2-1; V gene: TRBV18
CDR3 protein: CASSLVSGAGANSYNEQFF; clone size: .; J gene: TRBJ2-1; V gene: TRBV7-2
CDR3 protein: CASSLAPAGIYNEQFF; clone size: .; J gene: TRBJ2-1; V gene: TRBV7-9
CDR3 protein: CASSFAGPNYGYTF; clone size: .; J gene: TRBJ1-2; V gene: TRBV27
CDR3 protein: CASSIRGNTEAFF; clone size: once; J gene: TRBJ1-1; V gene: TRBV27
CDR3 protein: CASSVQTGTIANYGYTF; clone size: .; J gene: TRBJ1-2; V gene: TRBV19
CDR3 protein: CASSWDRIGSEAFF; clone size: .; J gene: TRBJ1-1; V gene: TRBV7-8
CDR3 protein: CASSYSYQAEQFF; clone size: .; J gene: TRBJ2-1; V gene: TRBV6-2/TRBV6-3